These T cell receptor beta chains were read from a single sample in a study of shared clonotypes between healthy human individuals. Method: immunoSEQ multiplex PCR; TCRdb's copy keeps in-frame clones and lacks some. Of more than 2 million clones listed, approximately 95% are singletons. Sequencing input: naive CD8+ T cells sorted from blood. The receptors originated from a man aged 18 to 29 in good health. Each CDR3 is given with its conserved first and last residue.

TRBV9,TRBJ2-2,CASSPLGGRTGELFF
TRBV28,TRBJ2-5,CASSLWRTGLSQETQYF
TRBV28,TRBJ1-5,CASSLRDRGHYSNQPQHF
TRBV7-9,TRBJ2-7,CASSLDKYEQYF
TRBV4-1,TRBJ2-2,CASSHASGELFF
TRBV7-2,TRBJ2-7,CASSLGAADYEQYF
TRBV27,TRBJ1-2,CASSLSGGDNYGYTF
TRBV27,TRBJ1-4,CASTSYQEATNEKLFF
TRBV9,TRBJ2-7,CASSVVPNWEQYF
TRBV7-9,TRBJ1-2,CASSTSATNYGYTF
TRBV9,TRBJ2-7,CASSPGGVAGGHEQYF
TRBV6-6,TRBJ2-1,CASSYVTGGYNEQFF
TRBV6-1,TRBJ2-5,CASSELWEGPLVGTQYF
TRBV5-4,TRBJ1-1,CASSLGTGGDTEAFF
TRBV19,TRBJ1-1,CASSMGRDQNTEAFF
TRBV9,TRBJ1-2,CASSGGGVSYTF
TRBV5-5,TRBJ1-5,CASSPDRNNQPQHF
TRBV5-1,TRBJ2-2,CASSLRGQGTNTGELFF
TRBV7-8,TRBJ2-5,CASSRTEISQETQYF
TRBV4-2,TRBJ1-2,CASSQGGRYGYTF
TRBV28,TRBJ1-5,CASRDRDIFQPQHF
TRBV4-1,TRBJ2-1,CASSLRGPNYNEQFF
TRBV13,TRBJ2-1,CASSLNGYDYEQFF
TRBV27,TRBJ1-6,CASSFVRSYNSPLHF
TRBV7-9,TRBJ2-2,CASSSQGGNTGELFF
TRBV27,TRBJ2-3,CASSLRLAGPTDTQYF